Shown below are 6 T cell receptor beta chains from a single sample sequenced in a study of CD8 T cells in Susac syndrome. Random hexamers primed reverse transcription of about 0.5 to 1 ug RNA. TCRdb re-derived calls from the immunoSEQ multiplex PCR reads in MiXCR, one entry per CDR3 protein. The table has 130,000 or so distinct CDR3 sequences, 65% to 90% seen once. The specimen was CD8+ T cells from PBMCs. The receptor source for this set is a human donor with multiple sclerosis.

V and J are TRBV4-1 and TRBJ2-3, with D possibly TRBD2 on 6 matching bases. The V end lost 2 bases, the J end lost 0 bases, and 9 bases lay between the germline ends. Germline values: CDR1 MGHRA, CDR2 YSYEKL. This CDR3 spans 15 amino acids. CDR3 DNA sequence: TGCGCCAGCAGCCAACTAGGACTAAGCACAGATACGCAGTATTTT. Amino acid sequence: CASSQLGLSTDTQYF.

This clonotype was recorded once. The chain carries TRBV6-5 and TRBJ2-3; tentative D call: TRBD2 (5 bases). CDR1 and CDR2 (germline): MNHEY, SVGAGI. The V gene lost 1 base and the J gene lost 2 bases, with 13 bases spanning the gap. The CDR3 has 16 residues. The CDR3 DNA sequence: TGTGCCAGCAGTTACTGGGAGCCCGAGATCACAGATACGCAGTATTTT. Encoded protein: CASSYWEPEITDTQYF.

This CDR3 reads CASSLLSRGSYEQYF. The CDR3 DNA is TGTGCCAGCAGCTTGCTTAGTAGGGGTTCCTACGAGCAGTACTTC. The gene calls are TRBV5-6 and TRBJ2-7; D possibly corresponds to TRBD1 (5 bases). Germline assignment: CDR1 SGHDT and CDR2 YYEEEE. V was trimmed by 1 base and J by 1 base, leaving 12 bases between them. The CDR3 is 15 amino acids.

This chain joins TRBV28 and TRBJ2-7, with unresolved D. The V end lost 3 bases, the J end lost 6 bases, and 15 bases lay between the germline ends. Looked up from germline, CDR1 is MDHEN and CDR2 is SYDVKM. The CDR3 consists of 14 residues. This chain's CDR3 is CASSFVGSTGEQYF. CDR3 bases: TGTGCCAGCAGTTTTGTTGGTTCGACTGGCGAGCAGTACTTC.

This chain connects TRBV29-1 to TRBJ2-7; 8 positions agree with TRBD1. Germline V gene data show CDR1 as SQVTM and CDR2 as ANQGSEA. With 4 bases clipped from V and 2 bases from J, the junction kept 4 bases outside the gene matches. The CDR3 covers 13 residues. CDR3 in DNA: TGCAGCGTTGTGGGACAGGAGGCCTACGAGCAGTACTTC. Its protein is CSVVGQEAYEQYF.

This chain links TRBV5-1 with TRBJ2-1; D is possibly TRBD2 (6 bases). The CDR3 is 15 amino acids. Between the trimmed V and J ends, which lost 0 bases and 5 bases, there was a span of 12 bases. CDR1 is SGHRS, CDR2 YFSETQ, per germline. The CDR3 is CASSLEPRLDNEQFF. CDR3 sequence (DNA): TGCGCCAGCAGCTTGGAGCCCAGACTAGACAATGAGCAGTTCTTC.